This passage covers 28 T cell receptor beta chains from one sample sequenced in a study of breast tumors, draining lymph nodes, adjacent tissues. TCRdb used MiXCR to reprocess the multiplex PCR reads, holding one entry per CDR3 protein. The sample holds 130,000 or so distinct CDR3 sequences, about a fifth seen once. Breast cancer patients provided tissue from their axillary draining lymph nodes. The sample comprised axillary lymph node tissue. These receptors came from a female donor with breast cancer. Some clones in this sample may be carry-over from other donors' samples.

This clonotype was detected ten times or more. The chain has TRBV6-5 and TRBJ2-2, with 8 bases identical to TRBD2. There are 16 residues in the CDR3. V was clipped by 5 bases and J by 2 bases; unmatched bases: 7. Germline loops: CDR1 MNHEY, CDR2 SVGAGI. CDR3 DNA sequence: TGTGCCAGCAGTCGACCGGGACTAGGCAACACCGGGGAGCTGTTTTTT. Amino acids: CASSRPGLGNTGELFF.

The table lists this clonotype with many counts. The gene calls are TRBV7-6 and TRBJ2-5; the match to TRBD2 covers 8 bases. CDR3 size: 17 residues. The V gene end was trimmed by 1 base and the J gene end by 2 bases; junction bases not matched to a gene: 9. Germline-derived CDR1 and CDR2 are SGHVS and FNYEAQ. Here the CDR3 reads CASSLVAAGAGQETQYF. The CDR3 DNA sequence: TGTGCCAGCAGCTTAGTGGCAGCGGGAGCCGGGCAAGAGACCCAGTACTTC.

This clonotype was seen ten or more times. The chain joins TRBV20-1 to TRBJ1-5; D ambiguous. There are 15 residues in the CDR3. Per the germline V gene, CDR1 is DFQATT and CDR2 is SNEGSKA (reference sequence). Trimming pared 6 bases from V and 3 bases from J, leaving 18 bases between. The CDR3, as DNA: TGCAGTGCGAGGACCGGGTCCACCATCAATCAGCCCCAGCATTTT. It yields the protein CSARTGSTINQPQHF.

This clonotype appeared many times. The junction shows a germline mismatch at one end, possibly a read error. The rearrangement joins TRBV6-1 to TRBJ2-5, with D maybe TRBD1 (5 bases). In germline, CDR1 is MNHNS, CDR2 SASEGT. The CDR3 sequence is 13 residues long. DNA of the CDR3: TGTGCCAGCAGTGAAGTTGGACAAGGGACCCAGTACTTC. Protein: CASSEVGQGTQYF.

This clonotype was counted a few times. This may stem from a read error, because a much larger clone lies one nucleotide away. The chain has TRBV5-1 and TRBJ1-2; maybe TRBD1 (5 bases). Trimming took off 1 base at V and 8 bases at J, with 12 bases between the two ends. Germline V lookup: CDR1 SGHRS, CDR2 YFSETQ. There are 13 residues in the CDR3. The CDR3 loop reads CASSLLGGAGYTF. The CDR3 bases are TGCGCCAGCAGCTTGCTCGGTGGGGCCGGCTACACCTTC.

CDR3 DNA sequence: TGCGCCAGCAGCGGGAGCGGTAGGAACATTCAGTACTTC. This gives the protein CASSGSGRNIQYF. The chain carries TRBV4-1 and TRBJ2-4; tentative D call: TRBD2 (5 bases). CDR3 size: 13 residues. The V gene lost 5 bases and the J gene lost 7 bases, with 12 bases spanning the gap. CDR1 is MGHRA and CDR2 is YSYEKL in the germline V gene.

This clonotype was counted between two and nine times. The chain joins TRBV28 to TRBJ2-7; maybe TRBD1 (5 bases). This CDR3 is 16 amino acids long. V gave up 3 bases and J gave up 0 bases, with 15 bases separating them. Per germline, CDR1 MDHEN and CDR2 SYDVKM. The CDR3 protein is CASSFTPQGTSYEQYF. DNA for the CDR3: TGTGCCAGCAGTTTTACCCCCCAGGGAACCTCCTACGAGCAGTACTTC. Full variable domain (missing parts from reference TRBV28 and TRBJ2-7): DVKVTQSSRYLVKRTGEKVFLECVQDMDHENMFWYRQDPGLGLRLIYFSYDVKMKEKGDIPEGYSVSREKKERFSLILESASTNQTSMYLCASSFTPQGTSYEQYFGPGTRLTVT.

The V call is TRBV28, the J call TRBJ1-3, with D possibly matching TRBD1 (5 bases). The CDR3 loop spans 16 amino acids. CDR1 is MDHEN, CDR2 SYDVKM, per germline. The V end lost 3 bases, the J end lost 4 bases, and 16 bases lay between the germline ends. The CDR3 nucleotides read TGTGCCAGCAGTTTGGCCGGGCAGGGCGTCGGAAACACCATATATTTT. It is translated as CASSLAGQGVGNTIYF.

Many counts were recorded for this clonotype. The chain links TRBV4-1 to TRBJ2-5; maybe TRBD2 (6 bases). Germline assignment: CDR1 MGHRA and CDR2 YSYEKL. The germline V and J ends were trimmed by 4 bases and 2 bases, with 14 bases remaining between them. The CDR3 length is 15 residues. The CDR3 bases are TGCGCCAGCAGCCCCTTACCTAGCGCACAAGAGACCCAGTACTTC. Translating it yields CASSPLPSAQETQYF.

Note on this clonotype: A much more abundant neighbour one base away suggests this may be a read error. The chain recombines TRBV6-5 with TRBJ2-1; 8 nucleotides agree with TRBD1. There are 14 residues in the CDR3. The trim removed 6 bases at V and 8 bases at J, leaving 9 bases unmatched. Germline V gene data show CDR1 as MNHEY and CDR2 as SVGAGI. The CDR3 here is CASSGQGRWDEQFF. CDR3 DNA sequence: TGTGCCAGCAGCGGACAGGGCCGTTGGGATGAGCAGTTCTTC.

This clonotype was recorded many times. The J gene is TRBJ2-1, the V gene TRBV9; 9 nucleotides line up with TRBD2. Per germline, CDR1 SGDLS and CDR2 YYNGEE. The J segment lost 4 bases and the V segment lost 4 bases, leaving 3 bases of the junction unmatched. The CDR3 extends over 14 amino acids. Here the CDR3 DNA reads TGTGCCAGCAGCTGGACTAGCGAGTACAATGAGCAGTTCTTC. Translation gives CASSWTSEYNEQFF.

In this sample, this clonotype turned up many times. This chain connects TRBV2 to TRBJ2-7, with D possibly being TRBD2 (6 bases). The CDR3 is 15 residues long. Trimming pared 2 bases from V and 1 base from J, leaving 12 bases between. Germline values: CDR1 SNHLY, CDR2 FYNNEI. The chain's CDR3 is CASSEFVRGSYEQYF. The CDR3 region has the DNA TGTGCCAGCAGTGAATTTGTGCGGGGTTCCTACGAGCAGTACTTC.

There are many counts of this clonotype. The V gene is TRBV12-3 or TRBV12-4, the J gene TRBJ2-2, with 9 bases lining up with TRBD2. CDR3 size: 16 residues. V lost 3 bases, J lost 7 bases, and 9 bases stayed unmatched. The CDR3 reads CASSFGGRAVFGELFF. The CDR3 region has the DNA TGTGCCAGCAGTTTCGGCGGGAGGGCCGTATTCGGGGAGCTGTTTTTT.

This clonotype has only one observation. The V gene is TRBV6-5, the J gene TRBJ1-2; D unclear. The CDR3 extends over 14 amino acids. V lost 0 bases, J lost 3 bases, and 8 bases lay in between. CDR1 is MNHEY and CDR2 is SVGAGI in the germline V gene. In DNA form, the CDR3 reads TGTGCCAGCAGTTACTCGAACCCATACTATGGCTACACCTTC. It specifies CASSYSNPYYGYTF.

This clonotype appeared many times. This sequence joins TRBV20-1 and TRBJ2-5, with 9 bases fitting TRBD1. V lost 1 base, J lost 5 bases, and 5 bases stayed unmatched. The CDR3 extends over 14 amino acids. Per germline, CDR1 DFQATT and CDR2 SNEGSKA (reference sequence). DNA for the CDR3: TGCAGTGCTAGAGTGACAGGGGGTGGGGAGACCCAGTACTTC. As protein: CSARVTGGGETQYF.

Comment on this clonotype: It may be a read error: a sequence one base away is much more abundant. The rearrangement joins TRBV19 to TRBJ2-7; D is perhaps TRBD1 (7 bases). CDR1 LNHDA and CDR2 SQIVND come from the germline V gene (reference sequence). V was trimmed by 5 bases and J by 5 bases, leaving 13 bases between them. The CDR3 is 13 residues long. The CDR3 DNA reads TGTGCCAGTAGTTTTCAGGGGGGTGACGAGCAGTACTTC. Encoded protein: CASSFQGGDEQYF.

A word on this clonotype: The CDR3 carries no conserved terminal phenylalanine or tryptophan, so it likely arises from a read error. CDR3 in amino acids: CAGSLSGYTGELFV. In DNA form, the CDR3 reads TGTGCCGGCAGCTTGAGTGGATATACCGGGGAGCTGTTTGTT. The chain has TRBV5-6 and TRBJ2-2, with D hard to call. Germline CDR1 SGHDT, CDR2 YYEEEE. The CDR3 has 14 residues.

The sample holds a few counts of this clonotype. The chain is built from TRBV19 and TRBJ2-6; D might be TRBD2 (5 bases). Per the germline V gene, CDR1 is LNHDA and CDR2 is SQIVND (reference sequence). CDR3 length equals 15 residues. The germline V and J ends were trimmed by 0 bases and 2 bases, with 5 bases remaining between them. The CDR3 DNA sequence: TGTGCCAGTAGTATAGAGAGGGCTGGGGCCAACGTCCTGACTTTC. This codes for CASSIERAGANVLTF. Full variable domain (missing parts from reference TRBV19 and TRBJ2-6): DGGITQSPKYLFRKEGQNVTLSCEQNLNHDAMYWYRQDPGQGLRLIYYSQIVNDFQKGDIAEGYSVSREKKESFPLTVTSAQKNPTAFYLCASSIERAGANVLTFGAGSRLTVL.

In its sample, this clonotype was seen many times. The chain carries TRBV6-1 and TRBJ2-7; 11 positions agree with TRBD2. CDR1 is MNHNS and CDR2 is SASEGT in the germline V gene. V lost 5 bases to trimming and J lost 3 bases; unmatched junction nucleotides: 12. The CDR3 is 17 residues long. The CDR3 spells CASSRIGTSGFFYEQYF. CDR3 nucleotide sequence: TGTGCCAGCAGTAGAATTGGGACTAGCGGATTCTTCTACGAGCAGTACTTC.

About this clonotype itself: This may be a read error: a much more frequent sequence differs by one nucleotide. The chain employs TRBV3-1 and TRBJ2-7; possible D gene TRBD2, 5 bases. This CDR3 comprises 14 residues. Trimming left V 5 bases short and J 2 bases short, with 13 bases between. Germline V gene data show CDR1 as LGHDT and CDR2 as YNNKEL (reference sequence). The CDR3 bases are TGTGCCAGCAGCTTATGGGCTAGCCCCTACGAGCAGTACTTC. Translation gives CASSLWASPYEQYF.

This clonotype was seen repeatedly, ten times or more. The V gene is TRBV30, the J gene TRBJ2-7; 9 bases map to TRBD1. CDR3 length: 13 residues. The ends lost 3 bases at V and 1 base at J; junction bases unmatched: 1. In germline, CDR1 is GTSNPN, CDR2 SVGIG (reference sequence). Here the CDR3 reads CAWRGTGSYEQYF. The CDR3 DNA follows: TGTGCCTGGAGGGGGACAGGGTCCTACGAGCAGTACTTC.

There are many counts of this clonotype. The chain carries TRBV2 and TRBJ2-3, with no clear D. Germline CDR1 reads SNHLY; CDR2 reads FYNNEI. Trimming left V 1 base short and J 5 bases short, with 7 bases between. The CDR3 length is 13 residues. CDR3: CASSEVMIDTQYF. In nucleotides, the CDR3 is TGTGCCAGCAGTGAAGTGATGATAGATACGCAGTATTTT.

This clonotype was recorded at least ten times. The CDR3 reads CASGEGTDTQYF. As DNA, the CDR3 is TGTGCCAGCGGGGAGGGGACAGATACGCAGTATTTT. V usage is TRBV13 and J usage is TRBJ2-3; TRBD2 matches 7 bases. The germline gives CDR1 PRHDT, CDR2 FYEKMQ (reference sequence). This CDR3 has 12 residues. J lost 3 bases, V lost 8 bases, and 2 bases had no gene match.

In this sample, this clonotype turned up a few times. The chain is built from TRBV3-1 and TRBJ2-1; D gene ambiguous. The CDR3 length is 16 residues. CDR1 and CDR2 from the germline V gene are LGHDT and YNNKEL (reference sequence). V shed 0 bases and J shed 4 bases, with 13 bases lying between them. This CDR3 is CASSQESAGPYNEQFF. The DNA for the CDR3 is TGTGCCAGCAGCCAAGAATCCGCCGGTCCGTACAATGAGCAGTTCTTC.

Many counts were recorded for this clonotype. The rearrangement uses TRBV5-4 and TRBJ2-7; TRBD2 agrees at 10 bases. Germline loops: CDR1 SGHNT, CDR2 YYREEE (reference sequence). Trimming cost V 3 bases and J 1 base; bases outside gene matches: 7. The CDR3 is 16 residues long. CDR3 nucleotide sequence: TGTGCCAGCAGCTCTCACGGGACTAGCGTTTCCTACGAGCAGTACTTC. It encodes CASSSHGTSVSYEQYF.

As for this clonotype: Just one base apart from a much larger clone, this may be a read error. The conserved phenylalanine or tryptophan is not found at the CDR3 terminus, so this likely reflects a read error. The DNA for the CDR3 is TGTGCCAGCAGCCCTCGGACGGGTTTCACAGATACGCAGTATTCT. Protein sequence: CASSPRTGFTDTQYS. The chain links TRBV5-4 to TRBJ2-3; D remains unclear. The CDR3 totals 15 residues. Germline assignment: CDR1 SGHNT and CDR2 YYREEE (reference sequence). Trimming took off 4 bases at V and 2 bases at J, with 14 bases between the two ends.

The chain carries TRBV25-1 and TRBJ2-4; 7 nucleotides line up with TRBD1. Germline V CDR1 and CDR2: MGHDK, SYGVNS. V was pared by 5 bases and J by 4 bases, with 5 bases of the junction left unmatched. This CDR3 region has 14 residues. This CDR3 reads CASSPDREKNIQYF. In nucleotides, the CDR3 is TGTGCCAGCAGTCCAGACAGGGAAAAAAACATTCAGTACTTC. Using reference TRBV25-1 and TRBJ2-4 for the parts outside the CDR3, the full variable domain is EADIYQTPRYLVIGTGKKITLECSQTMGHDKMYWYQQDPGMELHLIHYSYGVNSTEKGDLSSESTVSRIRTEHFPLTLESARPSHTSQYLCASSPDREKNIQYFGAGTRLSVL.

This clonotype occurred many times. The CDR3 sequence: CSVEGFNSGNEQFF. The CDR3 coding sequence is TGCAGCGTTGAGGGATTTAACTCCGGCAATGAGCAGTTCTTC. This chain uses TRBV29-1 with TRBJ2-1; no definite D call. From germline, CDR1 is SQVTM and CDR2 ANQGSEA. The CDR3 covers 14 residues. Trimming left V 3 bases short and J 6 bases short, with 15 bases between.